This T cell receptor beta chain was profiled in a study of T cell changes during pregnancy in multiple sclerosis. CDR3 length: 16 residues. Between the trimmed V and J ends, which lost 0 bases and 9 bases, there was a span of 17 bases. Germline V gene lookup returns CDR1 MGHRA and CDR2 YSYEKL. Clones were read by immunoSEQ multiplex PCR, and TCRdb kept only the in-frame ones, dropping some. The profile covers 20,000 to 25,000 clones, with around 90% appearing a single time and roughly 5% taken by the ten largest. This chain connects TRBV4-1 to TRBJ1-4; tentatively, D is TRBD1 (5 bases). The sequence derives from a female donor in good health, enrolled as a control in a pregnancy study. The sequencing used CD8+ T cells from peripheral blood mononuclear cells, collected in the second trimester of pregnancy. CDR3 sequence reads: CASSQEKGLEGKKLFF. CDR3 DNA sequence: TGCGCCAGCAGCCAAGAGAAGGGACTGGAGGGTAAAAAACTGTTTTTT.